These 19 T cell receptor beta chains came from one sample sequenced in a study of blood T cell repertoires in COVID-19. TCRdb's copy holds only in-frame clones and misses some; the assay was immunoSEQ multiplex PCR. The sample yields roughly 200,000 clones, about 87% seen once. The source material was peripheral blood. All receptors come from a man between 60 and 75 years old who had recovered from COVID-19.

The chain recombines TRBV13 with TRBJ1-4, with TRBD1 as a possible D gene (6 bases). Germline CDR1 and CDR2: PRHDT and FYEKMQ (reference sequence). Between the trimmed V and J ends, which lost 5 bases and 0 bases, there was a span of 13 bases. The CDR3 runs to 16 residues. CDR3 residues: CASSSTRQATNEKLFF. The CDR3 DNA is TGTGCCAGCAGCAGCACCAGACAGGCAACTAATGAAAAACTGTTTTTT.

V and J are TRBV30 and TRBJ2-5, with D possibly TRBD1 on 5 matching bases. Trimming shortened V by 0 bases and J by 5 bases, and 10 bases separated the two germline ends. Germline V gene lookup returns CDR1 GTSNPN and CDR2 SVGIG (reference sequence). The CDR3 covers 13 residues. The CDR3 DNA reads TGTGCCTGGAGTGTACAGGAAGAGGAGACCCAGTACTTC. Protein sequence: CAWSVQEEETQYF.

The rearrangement joins TRBV7-9 to TRBJ1-2; unclear D gene. Germline V gene lookup returns CDR1 SEHNR and CDR2 FQNEAQ (reference sequence). The CDR3 spans 11 residues. Deletions cut 6 bases from V and 4 bases from J, with 6 bases between. The CDR3 coding sequence is TGTGCCAGCAGTACGGGCTATGGCTACACCTTC. It specifies CASSTGYGYTF.

This clone was seen more than once but under ten times. The chain combines TRBV7-2 with TRBJ1-1; 7 bases align to TRBD1. The CDR3 extends over 14 amino acids. The germline V gene has CDR1 SGHTA and CDR2 FQGNSA. J lost 5 bases, V lost 5 bases, and 8 bases had no gene match. The CDR3 sequence is CASSPQGGRTEAFF. CDR3 coding DNA: TGTGCCAGCAGCCCTCAGGGGGGTAGGACTGAAGCTTTCTTT.

This clone was recorded once. The rearrangement joins TRBV30 to TRBJ2-7; 16 bases are shared with TRBD2. Germline V gene lookup returns CDR1 GTSNPN and CDR2 SVGIG (reference sequence). This CDR3 contains 15 residues. V was pared by 7 bases and J by 0 bases, with 3 bases of the junction left unmatched. The CDR3 loop reads CASGLAGGSSYEQYF. The CDR3 bases are TGTGCCTCGGGACTAGCGGGAGGGAGCTCCTACGAGCAGTACTTC. The variable domain in full, completed from reference TRBV30 and TRBJ2-7, reads SQTIHQWPATLVQPVGSPLSLECTVEGTSNPNLYWYRQAAGRGLQLLFYSVGIGQISSEVPQNLSASRPQDRQFILSSKKLLLSDSGFYLCASGLAGGSSYEQYFGPGTRLTVT.

The V call is TRBV24-1, the J call TRBJ1-6; TRBD1 aligns across 7 bases. CDR1 and CDR2 (germline): KGHDR, SFDVKD. The ends lost 4 bases at V and 5 bases at J; junction bases unmatched: 4. This CDR3 comprises 15 residues. CDR3 protein: CATSDSRGNNSPLHF. The CDR3, as DNA: TGTGCCACCAGTGACTCCAGGGGGAATAATTCACCCCTCCACTTT.

CDR3 in amino acids: CASSFRQDSNQPQHF. CDR3 nucleotides: TGTGCCAGCAGTTTCCGTCAGGATAGCAATCAGCCCCAGCATTTT. The chain joins TRBV28 to TRBJ1-5, with no clear D. Trimming removed 3 bases at V and 0 bases at J, with 9 bases between. Germline CDR1 MDHEN, CDR2 SYDVKM. The length of the CDR3 is 15 residues. The full variable domain, with the rest looked up from reference TRBV28 and TRBJ1-5, is DVKVTQSSRYLVKRTGEKVFLECVQDMDHENMFWYRQDPGLGLRLIYFSYDVKMKEKGDIPEGYSVSREKKERFSLILESASTNQTSMYLCASSFRQDSNQPQHFGDGTRLSIL.

The chain combines TRBV5-4 with TRBJ2-1, with D possibly matching TRBD2 (6 bases). Per the germline V gene, CDR1 is SGHNT and CDR2 is YYREEE (reference sequence). CDR3 length: 13 residues. The germline V and J ends were trimmed by 8 bases and 3 bases, with 12 bases remaining between them. The CDR3 nucleotides are TGTGCCAGTTCCTCGGGGGACTACAATGAGCAGTTCTTC. Its translation: CASSSGDYNEQFF. Complete variable domain (other parts from reference TRBV5-4 and TRBJ2-1): ETGVTQSPTHLIKTRGQQVTLRCSSQSGHNTVSWYQQALGQGPQFIFQYYREEENGRGNFPPRFSGLQFPNYSSELNVNALELDDSALYLCASSSGDYNEQFFGPGTRLTVL.

The chain is built from TRBV5-1 and TRBJ1-4; 7 positions match TRBD1. Trimming removed 4 bases from V and 2 bases from J; junction bases left unmatched: 5. The CDR3 runs to 15 residues. Germline V gene lookup returns CDR1 SGHRS and CDR2 YFSETQ. CDR3 residues: CASSPRGRTNEKLFF. The CDR3 DNA sequence: TGCGCCAGCAGCCCAAGGGGGCGCACTAATGAAAAACTGTTTTTT.

The V call is TRBV5-1, the J call TRBJ2-5; D not resolved. Trimming pared 3 bases from V and 10 bases from J, leaving 10 bases between. Germline values: CDR1 SGHRS, CDR2 YFSETQ. This CDR3 comprises 11 residues. The chain's CDR3 is CASSYLSIQYF. The CDR3 nucleotides are TGCGCCAGCAGCTATCTGAGTATCCAGTACTTC.

This chain connects TRBV12-3 or TRBV12-4 to TRBJ1-1, with no clear D. V was cut by 3 bases and J by 1 base, with 6 bases left in between. The CDR3 sequence is 13 residues long. CDR3 amino acids: CASSFNRNTEAFF. The CDR3 coding sequence is TGTGCCAGCAGTTTTAACAGGAACACTGAAGCTTTCTTT.

The DNA for the CDR3 is TGTGCCAGCAGCGTCGGGACAGGGCTCTCCTACTATGGCTACACCTTC. Protein product: CASSVGTGLSYYGYTF. The rearrangement uses TRBV9 and TRBJ1-2; 9 bases match TRBD1. Germline CDR1 SGDLS, CDR2 YYNGEE. The CDR3 has 16 amino acids. V was clipped by 2 bases and J by 3 bases; unmatched bases: 8.

The chain employs TRBV19 and TRBJ1-1; TRBD1 matches 7 bases. CDR3 length equals 13 residues. V gave up 5 bases and J gave up 2 bases; unmatched junction bases: 2. Germline V gives CDR1 LNHDA, CDR2 SQIVND (reference sequence). CDR3 in DNA: TGTGCCAGTAGTGACAGGGTTAACACTGAAGCTTTCTTT. Amino acids: CASSDRVNTEAFF.

V usage is TRBV4-3 and J usage is TRBJ1-2; D remains unclear. In germline, CDR1 is LGHNA, CDR2 YSLEER. This CDR3 contains 14 residues. The V end was cut by 1 base, the J end by 8 bases, with 14 bases between. CDR3 nucleotides: TGCGCCAGCAGCCAAGTAGCCAGAGAGGGCGGCTACACCTTC. It translates to CASSQVAREGGYTF.

As concerns this clone: Other DNA variants within this sample encode the same CDR3. The chain has TRBV2 and TRBJ2-1, with TRBD2 identical over 9 bases. CDR1 SNHLY and CDR2 FYNNEI come from the germline V gene. The CDR3 has 14 amino acids. V lost 6 bases to trimming and J lost 3 bases; unmatched junction nucleotides: 3. The CDR3 DNA reads TGTGCCAGCAGGGGGACTAGCCTCTACAATGAGCAGTTCTTC. Protein product: CASRGTSLYNEQFF.

This rearrangement joins TRBV5-1 to TRBJ1-4; TRBD1 matches at 12 bases. Trimming at V came to 4 bases and at J to 7 bases, leaving 2 bases not matched to a gene. From germline, CDR1 is SGHRS and CDR2 YFSETQ. The CDR3 sequence is 14 residues long. CDR3 protein: CASSRDRGPEKLFF. The CDR3 nucleotides are TGCGCCAGCAGCCGGGACAGGGGGCCTGAAAAACTGTTTTTT.

The genes are TRBV12-3 or TRBV12-4 and TRBJ1-3, with D unclear. V shed 5 bases and J shed 11 bases, with 13 bases lying between them. The length of the CDR3 is 12 residues. Here the CDR3 DNA reads TGTGCCAGCAGTATGTCCCCCTCCGCCATATATTTT. Protein: CASSMSPSAIYF.

The chain combines TRBV28 with TRBJ2-1; 8 nucleotides align to TRBD2. CDR1 and CDR2 from the germline V gene are MDHEN and SYDVKM. CDR3 length: 15 residues. V shed 8 bases and J 3 bases; nucleotides not matched to a gene: 9. The CDR3 protein is CASDAGGDVYNEQFF. The CDR3 DNA is TGTGCCAGCGACGCGGGAGGAGACGTCTACAATGAGCAGTTCTTC.

The chain is built from TRBV2 and TRBJ2-5; weak D call: TRBD2 (5 bases). The V end was cut by 3 bases, the J end by 6 bases, with 11 bases between. The CDR3 has 13 amino acids. Looked up from germline, CDR1 is SNHLY and CDR2 is FYNNEI. This chain's CDR3 is CASSEAGGQTQYF. In DNA form, the CDR3 reads TGTGCCAGCAGTGAGGCGGGCGGACAGACCCAGTACTTC. The full variable domain, rest sourced from reference TRBV2 and TRBJ2-5, is EPEVTQTPSHQVTQMGQEVILRCVPISNHLYFYWYRQILGQKVEFLVSFYNNEISEKSEIFDDQFSVERPDGSNFTLKIRSTKLEDSAMYFCASSEAGGQTQYFGPGTRLLVL.